Below are 2 T cell receptor beta chains sequenced from a single sample in a study of T cells in Graves' hyperthyroidism and ophthalmopathy. Amplification of TCR beta CDR3 regions was performed using RNA transcripts as template. The primer set for the first-round RT-PCR of the TCR CDR3 was HTBI. MiXCR was run by TCRdb on the multiplex PCR reads, yielding one entry per CDR3 protein. The table has about 280,000 distinct CDR3 sequences, less than 30% seen once. Source material: blood. The receptors were gathered from a man in his forties with Graves' hyperthyroidism that later progressed to Graves' ophthalmopathy.

At least ten counts were recorded for this clonotype. The chain combines TRBV12-3 or TRBV12-4 with TRBJ2-7, with 8 bases lining up with TRBD1. V lost 6 bases and J lost 5; bases outside the gene matches: 9. CDR3 length: 14 amino acids. The CDR3 here is CASSLGQATHEQYF. Here the CDR3 DNA reads TGTGCCAGCAGCCTGGGACAGGCAACCCACGAGCAGTACTTC.

This clonotype was observed at least ten times. This chain uses TRBV24-1 with TRBJ2-2; 8 nucleotides align to TRBD2. V lost 10 bases and J lost 4; bases outside the gene matches: 28. Germline loops: CDR1 KGHDR, CDR2 SFDVKD. This CDR3 region has 21 residues. CDR3 sequence: CATRPNTGGFAGGRGTGELFF. The CDR3 DNA is TGTGCCACAAGACCTAATACGGGAGGATTCGCGGGAGGCCGGGGCACCGGGGAGCTGTTTTTT.